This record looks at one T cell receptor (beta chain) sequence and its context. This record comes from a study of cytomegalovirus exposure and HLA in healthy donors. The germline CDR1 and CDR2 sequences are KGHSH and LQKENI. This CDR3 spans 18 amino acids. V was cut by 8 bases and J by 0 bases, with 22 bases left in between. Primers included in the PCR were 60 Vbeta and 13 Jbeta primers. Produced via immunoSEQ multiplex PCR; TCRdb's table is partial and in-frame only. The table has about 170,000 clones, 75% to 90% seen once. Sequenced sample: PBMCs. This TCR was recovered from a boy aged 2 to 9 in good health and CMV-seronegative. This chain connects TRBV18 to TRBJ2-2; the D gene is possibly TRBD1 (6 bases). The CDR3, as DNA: TGTGCCAGCACAAGAAAAGGAACAGGGCCACCGAACACCGGGGAGCTGTTTTTT. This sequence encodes CASTRKGTGPPNTGELFF. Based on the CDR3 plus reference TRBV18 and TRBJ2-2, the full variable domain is NAGVMQNPRHLVRRRGQEARLRCSPMKGHSHVYWYRQLPEEGLKFMVYLQKENIIDESGMPKERFSAEFPKEGPSILRIQQVVRGDSAAYFCASTRKGTGPPNTGELFFGEGSRLTVL.